In this sample, the clone carrying this TCR beta chain turned up a few times. CDR1 is SGHRS, CDR2 YFSETQ, per germline. The CDR3 extends over 14 amino acids. V shed 5 bases and J shed 3 bases, with 14 bases lying between them. Peripheral blood, roughly 9.3 milliliters per donor, was collected. Isolation of PBMCs gave at least 7 million cells per sample. The data belong to a study of blood T cells in healthy people across ages. Study-level background: Template switching retrieved approximately one barcoded beta molecule for each two T cells.

The use of a sample-barcoded 5' primer and a J-beta primer mix characterized a second PCR of 7 to 11 cycles. One entry per CDR3 protein, called by TCRdb with MiXCR from the 5' RACE reads. The data hold hundreds of thousands of distinct CDR3 sequences, with about 30% observed a single time. Source material: blood. The rearrangement uses TRBV5-1 and TRBJ1-1; maybe TRBD1 (6 bases). The receptor was derived from a woman of 80 years or more in good health. The CDR3 sequence: CASSQGGGYTEAFF. The CDR3 coding sequence is TGCGCCAGCAGTCAAGGGGGGGGGTACACTGAAGCTTTCTTT.